This T cell receptor beta chain was obtained from a study of CD8+CD57+ T cells in acquired aplastic anemia. Turning to the study itself: Quantities of DNA derived from sorted CD4+ and CD8+ cells averaged roughly 3.4 ug. As sequenced from healthy donors, CD4+ cells averaged approximately 11 million reads. Study-level points and caveats: Both patients and controls carried the same twenty-nine CD8+ CDR3 sequences. Researchers reported that CD8+ Simpson's diversity was not significantly different in patients versus controls.

Genomic DNA served as template for TCR beta VDJ and CDR3 profiling. One entry per CDR3 protein results from TCRdb running MiXCR on the reads. Here the sample spans over 150,000 distinct CDR3 sequences, 54% being singletons. This clonotype appeared many times. Its specificity is unknown. This CDR3 is 16 amino acids long. J lost 7 bases, V lost 5 bases, and 13 bases had no gene match. Germline values: CDR1 SGHTA, CDR2 FQGNSA. The V and J genes are TRBV7-2 and TRBJ1-4, with 7 bases matching TRBD1. The sequenced sample consisted of sorted CD4+, CD8+, or CD8+CD57+ T cells (not recorded which) from PBMCs. This clonotype was obtained from a human donor in good health, serving as a control. The CDR3 spells CASSPALQGRGEKLFF. For the CDR3, the DNA is TGTGCCAGCAGCCCCGCGCTACAGGGGCGAGGTGAAAAACTGTTTTTT.